This TCR beta chain was recorded in a study of T cells expressing NK-cell markers. For the study at large: There were seven HCMV-seropositive donors and one seronegative donor among the eight sequenced.

Reprocessing the 5' RACE reads, TCRdb reports a single entry for every CDR3 protein and omits DNA. This sample's clone table lists around 470,000 distinct CDR3 sequences. As for this clonotype: The antigen is undetermined.

General observations from the study: Dominance of the CD3+CD56-NKG2C+ fraction by these clonotypes also held in several donors. Each of about 6 donors carried dominant NKG2C+ clonotypes accounting for about 1.0-7.0% of CD8+ T cells.

CDR3 length equals 16 residues. Germline V gene data show CDR1 as SSHAT and CDR2 as FNYEAQ (reference sequence). This sequence was found in a woman aged 45-65 years in good health. The chain employs TRBV7-7 and TRBJ2-5; checking the TCRdb D call of TRBD2 is not possible without DNA. The sequenced sample consisted of blood T cells: a sorted CD56 or NKG2C T cell subset, CD4+ or CD8+ T cells, or bulk PBMC T cells (not recorded which). The CDR3 reads CASSLSLGLGQETQYF.